These 4 T cell receptor beta chains were sequenced from one sample in a study of Ad26.COV2.S vaccination and SARS-CoV-2 variants. Assay: immunoSEQ multiplex PCR; the TCRdb copy retains only in-frame clones and omits some. The sample shows around 450,000 clones, around 91% of them seen only once. The treatment denotes: 15 to 20 received Ad26.COV2.S at low or high dose, single or two shots; five or six received placebo; per-sample allocation not given. The study sampled participants on day 63 after the first vaccine or placebo injection. The source material was peripheral blood, sampled in a trial of Ad26.COV2.S vaccine versus placebo. All receptors derive from a person aged 18-65 years who received the Ad26.COV2.S COVID-19 vaccine or a placebo.

The CDR3 DNA reads TGCGCCAGCAGAGGACCTACCCCCACAGATACGCAGTATTTT. It encodes CASRGPTPTDTQYF. V gene TRBV5-1 combines with J gene TRBJ2-3; D remains unclear. The CDR3 is 14 amino acids. Germline V gives CDR1 SGHRS, CDR2 YFSETQ. Trimming stripped 5 bases from V and 2 bases from J, with 12 bases between.

The V call is TRBV11-2, the J call TRBJ2-7; the D is unclear. The V end lost 1 base, the J end lost 0 bases, and 13 bases lay between the germline ends. Germline V gene sequence: CDR1 SGHAT, CDR2 FQNNGV. The CDR3 length is 16 residues. CDR3 in DNA: TGTGCCAGCAGCTTAGTTGGCGGAGTTCTCTCCTACGAGCAGTACTTC. Translating gives CASSLVGGVLSYEQYF.

This clone turned up a few times. CDR3 sequence (DNA): TGTGCCAGCAGTGGTCTAGCGGGAGGGCCGGATGAGCAGTTCTTC. It translates to CASSGLAGGPDEQFF. V is TRBV6-4 and J is TRBJ2-1; 12 bases map to TRBD2. The V segment lost 4 bases and the J segment 8 bases; nucleotides outside the gene matches: 6. There are 15 residues in the CDR3. CDR1 and CDR2 from the germline V gene are MRHNA and SNTAGT.

This clone occurred once. Written as DNA, the CDR3 is TGTGCCAGCAACCGAGGGGACAGGGATGAAAAACTGTTTTTT. It yields the protein CASNRGDRDEKLFF. The chain uses TRBV5-5 and TRBJ1-4; 9 nucleotides agree with TRBD1. The CDR3 spans 14 residues. J was trimmed by 6 bases and V by 6 bases; bases with no gene match: 6. CDR1 is SGHKS and CDR2 is YYEKEE in the germline V gene (reference sequence).